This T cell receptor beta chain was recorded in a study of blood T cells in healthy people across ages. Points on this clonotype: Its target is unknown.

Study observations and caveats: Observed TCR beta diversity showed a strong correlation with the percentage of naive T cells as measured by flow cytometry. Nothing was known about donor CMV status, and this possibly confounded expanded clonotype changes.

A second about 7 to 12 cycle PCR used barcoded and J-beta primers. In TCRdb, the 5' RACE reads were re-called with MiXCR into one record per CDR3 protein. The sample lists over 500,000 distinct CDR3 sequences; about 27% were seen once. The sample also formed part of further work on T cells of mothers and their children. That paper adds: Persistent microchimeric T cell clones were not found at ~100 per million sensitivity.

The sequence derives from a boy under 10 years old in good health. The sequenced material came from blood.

The CDR3 protein is CASSLGGLGNSPLHF. CDR3 nucleotides: TGTGCCAGCAGTTTAGGGGGGCTGGGTAATTCACCCCTCCACTTT. J is TRBJ1-6 and V is TRBV27, with TRBD1 as a possible D gene (6 bases). Trimming took off 2 bases at V and 6 bases at J, with 11 bases between the two ends. The CDR3 extends over 15 amino acids. CDR1 and CDR2 (germline): MNHEY, SMNVEV (reference sequence).